The rows below give T cell receptor beta chains drawn from one sample of a study of CD8 T cells in Susac syndrome. Each CDR3 protein is one row after TCRdb ran MiXCR on the immunoSEQ multiplex PCR reads. The table includes some 130,000 distinct CDR3 sequences, approximately 94% detected once. Sequences were obtained from CD4+ T cells from PBMCs. The receptors come from a human donor with multiple sclerosis. CDR3s include the opening cysteine and the closing phenylalanine or tryptophan. Fields, in order: J gene, D gene, CDR3 length, V gene, clone size, CDR3 DNA, CDR3 protein. D genes are given only for firm matches. Size tells how often a clone was seen (once, few, many) or the class of an expanded clone, and some rows leave it out.

J gene: TRBJ2-5; D gene: .; CDR3 length: 14; V gene: TRBV7-9; clone size: .; CDR3 DNA: TGTGCCAGCAGTCTCGGGGAGTACCAAGAGACCCAGTACTTC; CDR3 protein: CASSLGEYQETQYF
J gene: TRBJ2-6; D gene: .; CDR3 length: 13; V gene: TRBV24-1; clone size: .; CDR3 DNA: TGTGCCACCAGTTCCTCTGGGGCCAACGTCCTGACTTTC; CDR3 protein: CATSSSGANVLTF
J gene: TRBJ2-1; D gene: TRBD1; CDR3 length: 14; V gene: TRBV19; clone size: .; CDR3 DNA: TGTGCCAGTAGCAGGGCAGGGGGCTACAATGAGCAGTTCTTC; CDR3 protein: CASSRAGGYNEQFF
J gene: TRBJ2-7; D gene: .; CDR3 length: 14; V gene: TRBV18; clone size: .; CDR3 DNA: TGTGCCAGCTCACCGGGCAGCAGCTCCTACGAGCAGTACTTC; CDR3 protein: CASSPGSSSYEQYF
J gene: TRBJ1-2; D gene: TRBD1; CDR3 length: 16; V gene: TRBV5-4; clone size: once; CDR3 DNA: TGTGCCAGCAGAGACCGGGACAGGGGGCAAGAAAATGGCTACACCTTC; CDR3 protein: CASRDRDRGQENGYTF
J gene: TRBJ1-1; D gene: .; CDR3 length: 14; V gene: TRBV27; clone size: .; CDR3 DNA: TGTGCCAGCAGTTTAGAGGGCTGGGCGACTGAAGCTTTCTTT; CDR3 protein: CASSLEGWATEAFF
J gene: TRBJ1-1; D gene: TRBD1; CDR3 length: 15; V gene: TRBV9; clone size: .; CDR3 DNA: TGTGCCAGCAGCCCGAATGACAGGGGAGACACTGAAGCTTTCTTT; CDR3 protein: CASSPNDRGDTEAFF
J gene: TRBJ2-7; D gene: TRBD1; CDR3 length: 14; V gene: TRBV28; clone size: .; CDR3 DNA: TGTGCCAGCAATACGAGGGACAGGGGAGACGAGCAGTACTTC; CDR3 protein: CASNTRDRGDEQYF
J gene: TRBJ2-3; D gene: TRBD2; CDR3 length: 15; V gene: TRBV10-3; clone size: .; CDR3 DNA: TGTGCCATCAGTGAGTCGAGCGGGAGGGCAGATACGCAGTATTTT; CDR3 protein: CAISESSGRADTQYF
J gene: TRBJ1-1; D gene: TRBD1; CDR3 length: 16; V gene: TRBV18; clone size: .; CDR3 DNA: TGTGCCAGCTCACCCGGCCCGGGACAGGGGGCGGAAGGAGCTTTCTTT; CDR3 protein: CASSPGPGQGAEGAFF
J gene: TRBJ1-6; D gene: .; CDR3 length: 14; V gene: TRBV7-3; clone size: .; CDR3 DNA: TGTGCCAGCAGCCTGACGGGTACTAATTCACCCCTCCACTTC; CDR3 protein: CASSLTGTNSPLHF
J gene: TRBJ1-2; D gene: .; CDR3 length: 13; V gene: TRBV2; clone size: .; CDR3 DNA: TGTGCCAGCCCCCCAGATCCCATCTATGGCTACACCTTC; CDR3 protein: CASPPDPIYGYTF
J gene: TRBJ1-2; D gene: .; CDR3 length: 13; V gene: TRBV30; clone size: .; CDR3 DNA: TGTGCCTGGACTGAACAGTTTAACTATGGCTACACCTTC; CDR3 protein: CAWTEQFNYGYTF
J gene: TRBJ2-5; D gene: .; CDR3 length: 16; V gene: TRBV11-2; clone size: .; CDR3 DNA: TGTGCCAGCAGCCCGCGGCTAAGTGCGGCCAAAGAGACCCAGTACTTC; CDR3 protein: CASSPRLSAAKETQYF
J gene: TRBJ1-5; D gene: .; CDR3 length: 15; V gene: TRBV27; clone size: .; CDR3 DNA: TGTGCCAGCAGTTTACGGGTGGGGAGCAATCAGCCCCAGCATTTT; CDR3 protein: CASSLRVGSNQPQHF
J gene: TRBJ2-7; D gene: TRBD1; CDR3 length: 15; V gene: TRBV18; clone size: .; CDR3 DNA: TGTGCCAGCTCACCACCGGGACAGGAAAACTACGAGCAGTACTTC; CDR3 protein: CASSPPGQENYEQYF
J gene: TRBJ2-5; D gene: .; CDR3 length: 15; V gene: TRBV7-9; clone size: .; CDR3 DNA: TGTGCCAGCAGCTTAGCGGCAGCGGCCTCTGAAACCCAGTACTTC; CDR3 protein: CASSLAAAASETQYF
J gene: TRBJ1-1; D gene: .; CDR3 length: 15; V gene: TRBV4-1; clone size: .; CDR3 DNA: TGCGCCAGCAGCCAAGATCACAGCTTGAACACTGAAGCTTTCTTT; CDR3 protein: CASSQDHSLNTEAFF
J gene: TRBJ2-7; D gene: TRBD1; CDR3 length: 14; V gene: TRBV5-1; clone size: .; CDR3 DNA: TGCGCCAGCAGAACTCGGACAGGCAATTACGAGCAGTACTTC; CDR3 protein: CASRTRTGNYEQYF
J gene: TRBJ2-7; D gene: TRBD1; CDR3 length: 19; V gene: TRBV9; clone size: .; CDR3 DNA: TGTGCCAGCAGCGTCCATGCTTCGACAGGGCCAGCCATCTCCTACGAGCAGTACTTC; CDR3 protein: CASSVHASTGPAISYEQYF
J gene: TRBJ2-7; D gene: .; CDR3 length: 14; V gene: TRBV7-2; clone size: once; CDR3 DNA: TGTGCCAGCAGCCCGCAAAAGGGGTCCTACGAGCAGTACTTC; CDR3 protein: CASSPQKGSYEQYF
J gene: TRBJ2-7; D gene: TRBD2; CDR3 length: 14; V gene: TRBV29-1; clone size: .; CDR3 DNA: TGCAGCGTCCTGACTAGCGGTGGATTCTACGAGCAGTACTTC; CDR3 protein: CSVLTSGGFYEQYF
J gene: TRBJ1-3; D gene: TRBD1; CDR3 length: 17; V gene: TRBV7-9; clone size: .; CDR3 DNA: TGTGCCAGCAGCGCCCACTCGGACAGGGGGTCTGGAAACACCATATATTTT; CDR3 protein: CASSAHSDRGSGNTIYF
J gene: TRBJ2-2; D gene: .; CDR3 length: 14; V gene: TRBV4-1; clone size: .; CDR3 DNA: TGCGCCAGCAGCCCTGGCGAGAGCACCGGGGAGCTGTTTTTT; CDR3 protein: CASSPGESTGELFF
J gene: TRBJ1-1; D gene: .; CDR3 length: 15; V gene: TRBV7-8; clone size: .; CDR3 DNA: TGTGCCAGCAGCTTAGAAAGGATAGGAGGGACTGAAGCTTTCTTT; CDR3 protein: CASSLERIGGTEAFF
J gene: TRBJ2-3; D gene: TRBD1; CDR3 length: 14; V gene: TRBV30; clone size: .; CDR3 DNA: TGTGCCTGGAGTCCGCAGGGGGCTACAGATACGCAGTATTTT; CDR3 protein: CAWSPQGATDTQYF
J gene: TRBJ1-4; D gene: .; CDR3 length: 17; V gene: TRBV3-1; clone size: .; CDR3 DNA: TGTGCCAGCAGCCAAGATCCAGGGGCCGCAACTAATGAAAAACTGTTTTTT; CDR3 protein: CASSQDPGAATNEKLFF
J gene: TRBJ2-7; D gene: TRBD2; CDR3 length: 15; V gene: TRBV5-1; clone size: .; CDR3 DNA: TGCGCCAGCGGACTAGCGGGGGGGGTCTCGAGGGAGCAGTACTTC; CDR3 protein: CASGLAGGVSREQYF
J gene: TRBJ2-2; D gene: .; CDR3 length: 14; V gene: TRBV5-1; clone size: .; CDR3 DNA: TGCGCCAGCAGCTTTAACTCGAACACCGGGGAGCTGTTTTTT; CDR3 protein: CASSFNSNTGELFF
J gene: TRBJ1-3; D gene: .; CDR3 length: 13; V gene: TRBV7-2; clone size: .; CDR3 DNA: TGTGCCAGCAGCTTTGGCTCTGGAAACACCATATATTTT; CDR3 protein: CASSFGSGNTIYF
J gene: TRBJ2-7; D gene: .; CDR3 length: 14; V gene: TRBV5-1; clone size: .; CDR3 DNA: TGCGCCAGCAGCATAGGGACCGACATGGCGGAGCAGTACTTC; CDR3 protein: CASSIGTDMAEQYF
J gene: TRBJ1-2; D gene: .; CDR3 length: 17; V gene: TRBV4-1; clone size: .; CDR3 DNA: TGCGCCAGCAGCCAAGATCAAAACCCGGGTCTTGCCTATGGCTACACCTTC; CDR3 protein: CASSQDQNPGLAYGYTF
J gene: TRBJ2-1; D gene: TRBD2; CDR3 length: 15; V gene: TRBV30; clone size: .; CDR3 DNA: TGTGCCTGGACCCCCGGGACTAGCGGCCTCAATGAGCAGTTCTTC; CDR3 protein: CAWTPGTSGLNEQFF
J gene: TRBJ1-1; D gene: .; CDR3 length: 12; V gene: TRBV29-1; clone size: .; CDR3 DNA: TGCAGCGTTGGTGGCACGAACACTGAAGCTTTCTTT; CDR3 protein: CSVGGTNTEAFF